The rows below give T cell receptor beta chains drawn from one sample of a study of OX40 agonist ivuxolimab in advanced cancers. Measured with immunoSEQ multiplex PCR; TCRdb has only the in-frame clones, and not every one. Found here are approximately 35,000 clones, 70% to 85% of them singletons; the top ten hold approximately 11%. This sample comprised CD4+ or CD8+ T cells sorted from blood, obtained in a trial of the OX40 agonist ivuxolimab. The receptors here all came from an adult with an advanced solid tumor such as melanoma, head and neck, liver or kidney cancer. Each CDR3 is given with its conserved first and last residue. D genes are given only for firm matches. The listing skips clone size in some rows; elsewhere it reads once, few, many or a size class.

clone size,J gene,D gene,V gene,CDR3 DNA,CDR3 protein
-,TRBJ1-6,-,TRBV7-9,TGTGCCAGCAGCTTTCACAATTCACCCCTCCACTTT,CASSFHNSPLHF
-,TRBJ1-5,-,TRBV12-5,TGTGCTAGTGGTCCTTGGCCTGGGACCCAGCCCCAGCATTTT,CASGPWPGTQPQHF
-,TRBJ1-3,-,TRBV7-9,TGTGCCAGCTCCTCCGAGGGAAACACCATATATTTT,CASSSEGNTIYF
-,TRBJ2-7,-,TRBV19,TGTGCCAGTAGTGCCTCCTACGAGCAGTACTTC,CASSASYEQYF
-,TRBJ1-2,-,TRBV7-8,TGTGCCTCTCGCCAGGATCTTAACTATGGCTACACCTTC,CASRQDLNYGYTF
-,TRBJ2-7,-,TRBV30,TGTGCCTGGGACAGCTTATACGAGCAGTACTTC,CAWDSLYEQYF
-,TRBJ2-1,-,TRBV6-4,TGTGCCAGCAAAATGGACTGGAGCTCCTACAATGAGCAGTTCTTC,CASKMDWSSYNEQFF
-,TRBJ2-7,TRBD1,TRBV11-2,TGTGCCAGCAGCTTTGGGACAGTCTACGAGCAGTACTTC,CASSFGTVYEQYF
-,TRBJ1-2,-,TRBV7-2,TGTGCCAGCAGTTACGACAGTAACTATGGCTACACCTTC,CASSYDSNYGYTF
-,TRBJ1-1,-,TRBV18,TGTGCCAGCTCACCCCTTCAGTGGGAGGAAGCTTTCTTT,CASSPLQWEEAFF
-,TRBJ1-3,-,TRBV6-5,TGTGCCAGCGAAGAGGGACGGGGCTCTGGAAACACCATATATTTT,CASEEGRGSGNTIYF
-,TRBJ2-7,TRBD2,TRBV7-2,TGTGCCAGCAGCTTCAGGCCTTTGCGGGGGGGCTACGAGCAGTACTTC,CASSFRPLRGGYEQYF
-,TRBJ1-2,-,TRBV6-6,TGTGCCAGCAGTCACCTAAGCGGGGTTGGAGGCTACACCTTC,CASSHLSGVGGYTF
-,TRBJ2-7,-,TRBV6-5,TGTGCCAGCAGCGCCGGACGGACCTACGAGCAGTACTTC,CASSAGRTYEQYF
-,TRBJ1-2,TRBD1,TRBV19,TGTGCCAGTAGTATCGGGGACAGGGGGAGAGGAGTGTATGGCTACACCTTC,CASSIGDRGRGVYGYTF
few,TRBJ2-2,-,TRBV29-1,TGCAGCGTTGAGGAGGACACCCGCCCGATCGGGGAGCTGTTTTTT,CSVEEDTRPIGELFF
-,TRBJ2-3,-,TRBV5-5,TGTGCCAGCAGCTTGTGGGGTAGCATCACAGATACGCAGTATTTT,CASSLWGSITDTQYF
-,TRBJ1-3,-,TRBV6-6,TGTGCCAGCAGTTACATTGGGGGAAACACCATATATTTT,CASSYIGGNTIYF
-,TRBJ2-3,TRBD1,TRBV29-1,TGCAGCGTTGAGAAGGGGGCCCCAGATACGCAGTATTTT,CSVEKGAPDTQYF
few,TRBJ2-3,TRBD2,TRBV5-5,TGTGCCAGCGTCCCCCTTCGGGGGGGCTCAGATACGCAGTATTTT,CASVPLRGGSDTQYF
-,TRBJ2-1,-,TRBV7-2,TGTGCCAGCAGCCCCCGGTACGAGCAGTTCTTC,CASSPRYEQFF
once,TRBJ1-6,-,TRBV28,TGTGCCAGCAGTTTATGGGCAGGGATCAACTCACCCCTCCACTTT,CASSLWAGINSPLHF
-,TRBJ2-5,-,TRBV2,TGTGCCAGCAGCCGGACGGAGGAGTGGGAGACCCAGTACTTC,CASSRTEEWETQYF
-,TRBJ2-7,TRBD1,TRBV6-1,TGTGCCAGCAGGGGGACAGGGGAAAGCTACGAGCAGTACTTC,CASRGTGESYEQYF
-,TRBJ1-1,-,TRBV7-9,TGTGCCAGCTCTCGGTCTGAAGCTTTCTTT,CASSRSEAFF